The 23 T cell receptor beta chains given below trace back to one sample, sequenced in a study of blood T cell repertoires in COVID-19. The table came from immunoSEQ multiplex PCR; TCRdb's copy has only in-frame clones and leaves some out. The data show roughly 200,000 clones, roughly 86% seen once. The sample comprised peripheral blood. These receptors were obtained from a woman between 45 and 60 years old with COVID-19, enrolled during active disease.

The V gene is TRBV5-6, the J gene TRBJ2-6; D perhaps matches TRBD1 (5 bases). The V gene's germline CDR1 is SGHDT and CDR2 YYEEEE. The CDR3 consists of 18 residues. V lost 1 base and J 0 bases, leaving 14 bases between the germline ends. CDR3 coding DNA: TGTGCCAGCAGCTTGAACAGGTTTGGAAACTCTGGGGCCAACGTCCTGACTTTC. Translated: CASSLNRFGNSGANVLTF.

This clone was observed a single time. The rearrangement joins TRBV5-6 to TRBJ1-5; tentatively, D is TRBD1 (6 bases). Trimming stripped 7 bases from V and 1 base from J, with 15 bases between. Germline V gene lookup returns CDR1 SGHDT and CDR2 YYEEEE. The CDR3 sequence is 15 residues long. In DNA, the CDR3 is TGTGCCAGCGCCGTAGGGGGACAAAGCAATCAGCCCCAGCATTTT. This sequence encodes CASAVGGQSNQPQHF.

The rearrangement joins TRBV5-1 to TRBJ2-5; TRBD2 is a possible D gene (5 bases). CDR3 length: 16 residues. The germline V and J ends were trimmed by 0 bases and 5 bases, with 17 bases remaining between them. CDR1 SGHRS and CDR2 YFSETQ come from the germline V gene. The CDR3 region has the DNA TGCGCCAGCAGCTTGGGCGGGTTGGGGTCTGGTGAGACCCAGTACTTC. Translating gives CASSLGGLGSGETQYF.

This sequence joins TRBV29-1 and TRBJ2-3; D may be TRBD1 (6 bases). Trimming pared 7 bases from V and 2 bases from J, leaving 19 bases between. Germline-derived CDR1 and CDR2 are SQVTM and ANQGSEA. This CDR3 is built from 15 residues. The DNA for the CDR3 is TGCAGCGCCCGTCCCGGGACATACTACACAGATACGCAGTATTTT. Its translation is CSARPGTYYTDTQYF.

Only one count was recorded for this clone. The CDR3 loop reads CSVMSGGTGELFF. In DNA form, the CDR3 reads TGCAGCGTTATGTCAGGGGGCACCGGGGAGCTGTTTTTT. This chain links TRBV29-1 with TRBJ2-2; TRBD1 agrees at 7 bases. Trimming cost V 5 bases and J 4 bases; bases outside gene matches: 4. Germline-derived CDR1 and CDR2 are SQVTM and ANQGSEA. This CDR3 contains 13 residues.

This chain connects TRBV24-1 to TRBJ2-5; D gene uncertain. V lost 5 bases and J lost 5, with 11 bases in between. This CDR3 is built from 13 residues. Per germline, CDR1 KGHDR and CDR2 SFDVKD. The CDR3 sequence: CATSAPGVETQYF. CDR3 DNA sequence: TGTGCCACCAGTGCCCCCGGTGTGGAGACCCAGTACTTC.

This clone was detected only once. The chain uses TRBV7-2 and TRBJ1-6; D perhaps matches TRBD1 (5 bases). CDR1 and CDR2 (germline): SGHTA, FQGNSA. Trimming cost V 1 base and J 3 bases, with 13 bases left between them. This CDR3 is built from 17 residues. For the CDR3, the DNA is TGTGCCAGCAGCTTAGTCTGGGGGGACTTCTATAATTCACCCCTCCACTTT. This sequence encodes CASSLVWGDFYNSPLHF.

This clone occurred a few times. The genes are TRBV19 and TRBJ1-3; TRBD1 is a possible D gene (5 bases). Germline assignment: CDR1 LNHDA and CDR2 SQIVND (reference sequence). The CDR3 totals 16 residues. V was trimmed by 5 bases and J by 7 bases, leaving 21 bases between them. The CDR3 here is CASSSATSSAGNTIYF. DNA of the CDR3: TGTGCCAGTAGTTCCGCCACTTCCTCGGCAGGGAACACCATATATTTT.

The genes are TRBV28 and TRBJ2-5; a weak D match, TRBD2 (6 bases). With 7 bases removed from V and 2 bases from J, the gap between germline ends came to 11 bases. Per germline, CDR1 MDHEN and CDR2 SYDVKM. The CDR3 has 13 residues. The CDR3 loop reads CASILAGQETQYF. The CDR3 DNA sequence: TGTGCCAGCATCCTCGCGGGGCAAGAGACCCAGTACTTC.

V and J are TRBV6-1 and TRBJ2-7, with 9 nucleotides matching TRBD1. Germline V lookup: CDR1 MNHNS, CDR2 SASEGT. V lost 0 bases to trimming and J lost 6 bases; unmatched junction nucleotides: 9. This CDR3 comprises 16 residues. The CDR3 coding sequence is TGTGCCAGCAGTGAAGCGGGGGGGGACAGGGTTTCCGAGCAGTACTTC. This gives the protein CASSEAGGDRVSEQYF.

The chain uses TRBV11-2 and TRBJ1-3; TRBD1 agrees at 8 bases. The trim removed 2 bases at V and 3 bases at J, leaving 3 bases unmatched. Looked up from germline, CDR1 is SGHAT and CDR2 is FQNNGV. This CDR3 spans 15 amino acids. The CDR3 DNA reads TGTGCCAGCAGCTTACCACAGGGGGTTGGAAACACCATATATTTT. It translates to CASSLPQGVGNTIYF.

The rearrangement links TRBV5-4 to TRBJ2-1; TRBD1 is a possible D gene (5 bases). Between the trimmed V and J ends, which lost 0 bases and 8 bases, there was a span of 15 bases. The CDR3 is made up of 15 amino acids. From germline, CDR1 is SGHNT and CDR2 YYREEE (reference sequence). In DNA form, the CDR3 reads TGTGCCAGCAGCTTGGTACAGGCCCTTAACGATGAGCAGTTCTTC. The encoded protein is CASSLVQALNDEQFF.

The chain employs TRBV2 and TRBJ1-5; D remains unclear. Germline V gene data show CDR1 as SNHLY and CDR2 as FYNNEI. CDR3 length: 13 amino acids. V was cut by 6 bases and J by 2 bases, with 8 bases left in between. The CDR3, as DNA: TGTGCCAGCAGGGGCGTCGGCAATCAGCCCCAGCATTTT. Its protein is CASRGVGNQPQHF.

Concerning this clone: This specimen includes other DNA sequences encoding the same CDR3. CDR3 in DNA: TGTGCCACCAGTGATTTTAGCAGGGGGCGAGGGAATGAGCAGTTCTTC. Its protein product is CATSDFSRGRGNEQFF. The chain couples TRBV24-1 to TRBJ2-1, with 8 bases that match TRBD1. The CDR3 length is 16 residues. The germline gives CDR1 KGHDR, CDR2 SFDVKD. The V and J ends lost 1 base and 7 bases, in that order; junction bases with no gene match: 8.

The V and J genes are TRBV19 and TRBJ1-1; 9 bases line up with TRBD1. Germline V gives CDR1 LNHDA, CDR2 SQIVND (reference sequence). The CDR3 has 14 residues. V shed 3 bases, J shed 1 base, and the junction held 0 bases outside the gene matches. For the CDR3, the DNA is TGTGCCAGTAGTATGACAGGGGGGAACACTGAAGCTTTCTTT. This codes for CASSMTGGNTEAFF.

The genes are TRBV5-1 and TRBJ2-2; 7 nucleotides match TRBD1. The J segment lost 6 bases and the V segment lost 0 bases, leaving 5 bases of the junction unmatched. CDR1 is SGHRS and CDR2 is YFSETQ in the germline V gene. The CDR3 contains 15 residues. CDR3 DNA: TGCGCCAGCAGCTTGGGACAGGGTTCGGCCGGGGAGCTGTTTTTT. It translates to CASSLGQGSAGELFF.

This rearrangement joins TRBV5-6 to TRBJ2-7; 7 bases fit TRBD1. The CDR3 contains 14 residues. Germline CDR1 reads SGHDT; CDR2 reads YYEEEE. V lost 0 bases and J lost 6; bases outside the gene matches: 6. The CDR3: CASSLVTGEREQYV. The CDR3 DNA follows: TGTGCCAGCAGCTTGGTCACAGGGGAACGCGAGCAGTACGTC.

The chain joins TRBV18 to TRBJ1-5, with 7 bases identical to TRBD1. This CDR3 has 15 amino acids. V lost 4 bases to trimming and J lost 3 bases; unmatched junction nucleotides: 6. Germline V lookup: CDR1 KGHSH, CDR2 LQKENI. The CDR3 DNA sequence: TGTGCCAGCTCACGGGACAGAGAAGACAATCAGCCCCAGCATTTT. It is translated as CASSRDREDNQPQHF.

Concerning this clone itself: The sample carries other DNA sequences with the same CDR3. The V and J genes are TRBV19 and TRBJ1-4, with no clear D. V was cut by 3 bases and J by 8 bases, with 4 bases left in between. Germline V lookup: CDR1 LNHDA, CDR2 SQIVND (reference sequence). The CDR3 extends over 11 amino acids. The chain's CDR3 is CASSIEEKLFF. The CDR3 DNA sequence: TGTGCCAGTAGTATCGAGGAAAAACTGTTTTTT.

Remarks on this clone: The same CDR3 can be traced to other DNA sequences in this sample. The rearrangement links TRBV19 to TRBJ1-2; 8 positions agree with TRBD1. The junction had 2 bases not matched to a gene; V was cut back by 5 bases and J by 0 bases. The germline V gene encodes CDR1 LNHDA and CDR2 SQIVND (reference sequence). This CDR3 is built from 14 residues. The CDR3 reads CASSLQGANYGYTF. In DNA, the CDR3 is TGTGCCAGTAGTCTACAGGGGGCTAACTATGGCTACACCTTC.

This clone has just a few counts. In nucleotides, the CDR3 is TGTGCCATCAGTGTGGCAGGGGGCAGCTACGAGCAGTACTTC. Encoded protein: CAISVAGGSYEQYF. The V call is TRBV10-3, the J call TRBJ2-7, with 8 bases fitting TRBD1. There are 14 residues in the CDR3. Losses at the gene ends were 4 bases for V and 3 bases for J; bases not matched to a gene: 5. Looked up from germline, CDR1 is ENHRY and CDR2 is SYGVKD.

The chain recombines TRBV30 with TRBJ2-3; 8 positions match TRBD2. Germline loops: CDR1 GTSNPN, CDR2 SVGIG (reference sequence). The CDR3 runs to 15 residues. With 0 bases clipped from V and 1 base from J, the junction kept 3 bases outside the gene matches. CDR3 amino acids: CAWSVKAGGTDTQYF. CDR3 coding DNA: TGTGCCTGGAGTGTGAAAGCGGGGGGCACAGATACGCAGTATTTT.

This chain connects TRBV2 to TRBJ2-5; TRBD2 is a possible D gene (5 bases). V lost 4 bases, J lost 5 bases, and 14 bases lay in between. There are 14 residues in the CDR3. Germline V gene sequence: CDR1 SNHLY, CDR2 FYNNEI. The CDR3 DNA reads TGTGCCAGCAGTGTGGACCCCGGCGGGGAGACCCAGTACTTC. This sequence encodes CASSVDPGGETQYF.